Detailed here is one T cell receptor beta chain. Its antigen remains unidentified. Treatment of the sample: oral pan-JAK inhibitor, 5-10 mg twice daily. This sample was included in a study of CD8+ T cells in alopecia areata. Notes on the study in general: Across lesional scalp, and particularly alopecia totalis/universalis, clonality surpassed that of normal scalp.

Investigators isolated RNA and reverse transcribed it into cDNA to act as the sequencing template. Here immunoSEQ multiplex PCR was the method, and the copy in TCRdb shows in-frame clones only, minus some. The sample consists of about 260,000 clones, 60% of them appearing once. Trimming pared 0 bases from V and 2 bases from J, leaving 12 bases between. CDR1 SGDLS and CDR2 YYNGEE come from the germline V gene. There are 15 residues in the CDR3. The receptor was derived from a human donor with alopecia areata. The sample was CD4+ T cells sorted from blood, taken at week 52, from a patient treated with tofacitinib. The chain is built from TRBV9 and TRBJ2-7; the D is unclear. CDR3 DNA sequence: TGTGCCAGCAGCGTAGCTACTGGACCCGCCTACGAGCAGTACTTC. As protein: CASSVATGPAYEQYF.